This T cell receptor beta chain was obtained from a study of human T cells and chemical hapten exposure. This clonotype has just a few counts. Its specificity is unknown. TCRdb re-analysed the RACE reads in MiXCR, keeping a single row per CDR3 protein. The data contain 150,000 to 200,000 distinct CDR3 sequences, 25% to 35% of them singletons. Noted time point: pre-sensitization, week 0. As to treatment: therapeutic diphenylcyclopropenone sensitization with weekly scalp DPC. Study-wide results and limits: Among expanded TCRs, significantly more large CDR3 similarity clusters formed than among controls.

The source of this sequence is a woman aged 25 to 39 with alopecia areata. Some clones in this sample may be carry-over from other donors' samples. The sequencing here drew on whole blood, taken in connection with sensitization to the hapten diphenylcyclopropenone (DPC).

Here the CDR3 DNA reads TGTGCCAGCAGTTTACGGCGTACTAGCACAGATACGCAGTATTTT. Its protein product is CASSLRRTSTDTQYF. This chain connects TRBV27 to TRBJ2-3; D ambiguous. The CDR3 loop spans 15 amino acids. V lost 2 bases and J lost 0, with 9 bases in between. CDR1 is MNHEY, CDR2 SMNVEV, per germline (reference sequence).